This TCR beta chain is from a study of OX40 agonist ivuxolimab in advanced cancers. Study in general: At 0.01 to 10 mg/kg, ivuxolimab was administered intravenously to patients every 2 weeks.

This CDR3 has 13 amino acids. From germline, CDR1 is MNHNS and CDR2 SASEGT. After removal of 4 bases from V and 7 bases from J, the junction contained 7 bases not matched to a gene. TCRdb keeps only in-frame clones here, not all; method: immunoSEQ multiplex PCR. The table lists some 72,000 clones, roughly nine tenths of them singletons. This TCR was recovered from an adult with an advanced solid tumor such as melanoma, head and neck, liver or kidney cancer. This sequence joins TRBV6-1 and TRBJ2-7; 7 bases line up with TRBD2. The specimen was CD4+ or CD8+ T cells sorted from blood, collected in a trial of the OX40 agonist ivuxolimab. The CDR3 DNA reads TGTGCCAGCAGTGGGGGCCCGGGGGGAGAGCAGTACTTC. Amino acid sequence: CASSGGPGGEQYF.